This T cell receptor (beta chain) was identified in a study of PD-1 blockade in classical Hodgkin lymphoma. Study-level points and caveats: Reports described newly diagnosed patients as having lower baseline TCR diversity than healthy donors.

Measured with immunoSEQ multiplex PCR; TCRdb has only the in-frame clones, and not every one. The table records over 60,000 clones, 85% to 95% of them present only once. As to this clone: Its antigen is unidentified.

Time point denoted: newly diagnosed, previously untreated cHL patient sample. Germline V gene sequence: CDR1 MGHRA, CDR2 YSYEKL. V lost 3 bases to trimming and J lost 10 bases; unmatched junction nucleotides: 2. There are 12 residues in the CDR3. The TCR was taken from a human donor with classical Hodgkin lymphoma. The chain recombines TRBV4-1 with TRBJ2-1; 8 bases agree with TRBD1. The source material was peripheral blood mononuclear cells (PBMCs). CDR3 in DNA: TGCGCCAGCAGCCAGACAGGGGACGAGCAGTTCTTC. Its protein is CASSQTGDEQFF.